In its sample, the clone carrying this T cell receptor beta chain was seen once. Its antigen remains unknown. The V and J ends lost 5 bases and 6 bases, in that order; junction bases with no gene match: 7. Germline V gene data show CDR1 as LNHDA and CDR2 as SQIVND (reference sequence). The CDR3 is 15 residues long. This entry is derived from a study of shared clonotypes between healthy human individuals. Study outcomes and limitations: Only blood was sampled; tissue repertoires likely differ.

Using immunoSEQ multiplex PCR, the repertoire was profiled, and TCRdb retains in-frame clones only, with some absent. The sample holds millions of clones, 85% to 95% seen once. This TCR came from a man between 18 and 35 years old in good health. Some clones in this sample may be carry-over from other donors' samples. V is TRBV19 and J is TRBJ1-4, with 9 bases aligning to TRBD1. The sample taken for sequencing was naive CD4+ T cells from PBMCs. Stated subset: CD45RA+ positively selected. The CDR3 bases are TGTGCCAGTAGTGGGCGGACAGGGGTTTATGAAAAACTGTTTTTT. This gives the protein CASSGRTGVYEKLFF.